Reported below is one T cell receptor (beta chain). The antigen remains unidentified. This specimen comes from a study of cytomegalovirus exposure and HLA in healthy donors. Study-wide findings and caveats: Most of the TCR beta V segments (in an earlier analysis) were productive either about 87% or about 30% of the time. It was reportedly the case that the classifier diagnosed cytomegalovirus status with high specificity and sensitivity. TCR sequences were mostly rare, though some public TCRs occurred in many donors.

Amplification used 60 Vbeta primers and 13 Jbeta primers. Assay: immunoSEQ multiplex PCR; the TCRdb copy retains only in-frame clones and omits some. The sample has about 170,000 clones; around 79% are singletons. The CDR3 runs to 15 residues. The V gene end was trimmed by 4 bases and the J gene end by 1 base; junction bases not matched to a gene: 5. Germline CDR1 GTSNPN, CDR2 SVGIG (reference sequence). Nominally healthy donors were sampled, though unrecorded immune exposures were likely. The chain uses TRBV30 and TRBJ1-5; 9 bases agree with TRBD1. This receptor was identified in a man aged 40-49 years in good health and CMV-seropositive. Specimen: PBMCs. In DNA, the CDR3 is TGTGCCTGGACGGGACAGGGAACGAGCAATCAGCCCCAGCATTTT. Amino acids: CAWTGQGTSNQPQHF.